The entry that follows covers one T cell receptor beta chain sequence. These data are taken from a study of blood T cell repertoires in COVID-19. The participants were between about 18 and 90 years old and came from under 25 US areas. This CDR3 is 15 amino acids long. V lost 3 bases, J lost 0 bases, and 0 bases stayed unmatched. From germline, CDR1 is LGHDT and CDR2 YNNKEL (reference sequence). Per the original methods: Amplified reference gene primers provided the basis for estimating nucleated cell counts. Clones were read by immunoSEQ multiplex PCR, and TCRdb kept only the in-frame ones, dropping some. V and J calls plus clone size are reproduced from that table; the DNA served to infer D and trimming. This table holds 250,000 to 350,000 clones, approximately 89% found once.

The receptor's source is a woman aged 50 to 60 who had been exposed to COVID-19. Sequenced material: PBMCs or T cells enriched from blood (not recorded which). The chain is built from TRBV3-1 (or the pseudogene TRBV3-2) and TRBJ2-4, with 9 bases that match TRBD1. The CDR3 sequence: CASSQTGGAKNIQYF. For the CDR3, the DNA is TGTGCCAGCAGCCAGACAGGGGGAGCCAAAAACATTCAGTACTTC.